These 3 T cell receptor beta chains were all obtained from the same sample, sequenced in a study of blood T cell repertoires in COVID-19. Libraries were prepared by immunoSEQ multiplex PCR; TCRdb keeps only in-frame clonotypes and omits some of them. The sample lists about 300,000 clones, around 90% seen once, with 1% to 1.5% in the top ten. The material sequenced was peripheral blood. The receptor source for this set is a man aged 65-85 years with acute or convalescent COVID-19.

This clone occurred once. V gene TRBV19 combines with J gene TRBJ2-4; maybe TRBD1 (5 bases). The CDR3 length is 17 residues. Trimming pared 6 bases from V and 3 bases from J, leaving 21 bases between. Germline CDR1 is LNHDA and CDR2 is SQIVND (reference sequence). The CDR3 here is CASSPSGFPYGKNIQYF. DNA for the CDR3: TGTGCCAGTAGCCCCTCAGGGTTCCCCTATGGCAAAAACATTCAGTACTTC.

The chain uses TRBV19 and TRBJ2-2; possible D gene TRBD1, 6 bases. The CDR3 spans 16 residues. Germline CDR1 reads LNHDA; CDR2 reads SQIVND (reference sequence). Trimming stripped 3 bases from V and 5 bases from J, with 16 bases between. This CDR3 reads CASSMAGTQQTGELFF. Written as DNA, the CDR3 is TGTGCCAGTAGTATGGCCGGGACACAACAAACCGGGGAGCTGTTTTTT.

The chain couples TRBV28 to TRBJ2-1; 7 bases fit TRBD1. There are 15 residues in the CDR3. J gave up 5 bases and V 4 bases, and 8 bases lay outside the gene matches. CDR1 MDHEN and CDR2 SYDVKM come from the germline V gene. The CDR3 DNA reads TGTGCCAGCAGTTCCCCCGGGACAGTTGACAATGAGCAGTTCTTC. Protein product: CASSSPGTVDNEQFF.